What follows is one TCR beta chain and its context. The sample originates from a study of somatic mutations in cytotoxic T cells in rheumatoid arthritis. In the study overall: Patients gave 30 ml EDTA peripheral blood immediately after diagnosis, prior to starting treatment.

Some clones are missing from TCRdb's copy, which holds only in-frame ones; the method was immunoSEQ multiplex PCR. The repertoire includes about 16,000 clones, roughly three quarters of them detected once, and around 21% sits in the top ten. Positive selection using magnetic beads isolated the CD4+ and CD8+ cells (purity was checked by flow cytometry). The sequence was collected from an adult with rheumatoid arthritis. The sample comprised CD8+ T cells sorted from blood.

For the CDR3, the DNA is TGCAGCGTTGAAGATCACACAGGGGTCTCCTACGAGCAGTACTTC. It yields the protein CSVEDHTGVSYEQYF. V is TRBV29-1 and J is TRBJ2-7; 7 nucleotides align to TRBD1. The length of the CDR3 is 15 residues. Germline V CDR1 and CDR2: SQVTM, ANQGSEA. J gave up 0 bases and V 0 bases, and 5 bases lay outside the gene matches.